Following are 19 T cell receptor beta chains from one sample sequenced in a study of T cell repertoires in cytomegalovirus infection (dated by TCRdb to the late 2010s). In the paper's terms, the treatment or condition label means: in vitro stimulation with specific CMV peptide epitopes to enrich CMV-specific T cells. No antigen has been identified for these receptors. Sequenced on an Illumina HiSeq 1500. TCRdb took the public reads, trimmed them with fastp at Q25, ran MiXCR for clone calling and kept in-frame beta chains. When rows share a CDR3 protein, they turn into one entry using the most common DNA and genes. Across this sample there are hundreds of thousands of distinct CDR3 sequences, with 33% seen only once. The ten largest clonotypes hold approximately 18% of the sample. The sequencing here drew on cultured PBMCs, taken from culture after CMV antigen stimulation. The receptors come from a human donor in good health (CMV status not recorded). Some clones in this sample may be carry-over from other donors' samples.

The chain carries TRBV27 and TRBJ2-3, with D hard to call. Germline V gene lookup returns CDR1 MNHEY and CDR2 SMNVEV (reference sequence). V was clipped by 6 bases and J by 7 bases, with 11 bases between them. The CDR3 spans 12 residues. CDR3 DNA: TGTGCCAGCAGGTCTCTGGGGAATACGCAGTATTTT. Translated, it gives CASRSLGNTQYF.

This clonotype was counted between two and nine times. The rearrangement uses TRBV15 and TRBJ2-3; TRBD2 is a possible D gene (5 bases). The CDR3 has 13 amino acids. V lost 2 bases to trimming and J lost 10 bases, with 13 bases between them. CDR1 is LNHNV and CDR2 is YYDKDF in the germline V gene (reference sequence). The CDR3 here is CATSRLLVSPQYF. In DNA, the CDR3 is TGTGCCACCAGCAGACTACTAGTTTCTCCGCAGTATTTT.

The rearrangement uses TRBV12-3 or TRBV12-4 and TRBJ1-1; D remains ambiguous. The V gene lost 6 bases and the J gene lost 8 bases, with 10 bases spanning the gap. The CDR3 is 11 residues long. The CDR3 sequence is CASRTIAEAFF. The CDR3 DNA sequence: TGTGCCAGCAGAACGATCGCGGAAGCTTTCTTT.

The V call is TRBV20-1, the J call TRBJ2-5, with TRBD2 matching over 8 bases. V lost 0 bases to trimming and J lost 7 bases; unmatched junction nucleotides: 7. The CDR3 length is 14 residues. The germline V gene encodes CDR1 DFQATT and CDR2 SNEGSKA (reference sequence). The CDR3 DNA reads as TGCAGTGCTAGAGATTGGGACCGGGGGGGGACCCAGTACTTC. Translated, it gives CSARDWDRGGTQYF.

This sequence joins TRBV7-2 and TRBJ2-4; maybe TRBD2 (6 bases). Trimming removed 5 bases at V and 6 bases at J, with 14 bases between. The germline V gene has CDR1 SGHTA and CDR2 FQGNSA. The CDR3 totals 14 residues. Here the CDR3 reads CASSPMRDRNIQYF. The DNA of the CDR3 is TGTGCCAGCAGCCCGATGCGGGATAGAAACATTCAGTACTTC. Looking up the rest from reference TRBV7-2 and TRBJ2-4 gives the full variable domain: GAGVSQSPSNKVTEKGKDVELRCDPISGHTALYWYRQSLGQGLEFLIYFQGNSAPDKSGLPSDRFSAERTGGSVSTLTIQRTQQEDSAVYLCASSPMRDRNIQYFGAGTRLSVL.

V is TRBV19 and J is TRBJ2-3; D remains unclear. Between the trimmed V and J ends, which lost 7 bases and 6 bases, there was a span of 14 bases. The CDR3 has 13 amino acids. Germline CDR1 is LNHDA and CDR2 is SQIVND (reference sequence). As DNA, the CDR3 is TGTGCCAGTACGGGCCTGTCTAAGGATACGCAGTATTTT. It translates to CASTGLSKDTQYF.

Remarks on this clonotype: At one end the junction does not follow the germline gene, possibly because of a read error. V is TRBV5-1 and J is TRBJ1-6, with 11 bases aligning to TRBD1. Germline loops: CDR1 SGHRS, CDR2 YFSETQ. The CDR3 consists of 15 residues. The CDR3 here is CASSLKGTGGGPLHF. The CDR3 DNA is TGTGCCAGCAGCTTGAAGGGGACAGGGGGAGGACCCCTCCACTTT. The full variable domain, its missing parts supplied by reference TRBV5-1 and TRBJ1-6, is KAGVTQTPRYLIKTRGQQVTLSCSPISGHRSVSWYQQTPGQGLQFLFEYFSETQRNKGNFPGRFSGRQFSNSRSEMNVSTLELGDSALYLCASSLKGTGGGPLHFGNGTRLTVT.

Details on this clonotype: A much more abundant neighbour one base away suggests this may be a read error. V is TRBV7-8 and J is TRBJ1-4; a possible D gene is TRBD1 (5 bases). This CDR3 has 18 amino acids. V was clipped by 3 bases and J by 7 bases, with 24 bases between them. CDR1 is SGHVS and CDR2 is FQNEAQ in the germline V gene. CDR3 protein: CASSFGRGALLSAEKLFF. The CDR3 DNA reads TGTGCCAGCAGCTTTGGACGGGGCGCCCTTTTATCTGCTGAAAAACTGTTTTTT.

J is TRBJ1-4 and V is TRBV6-2 or TRBV6-3, with unresolved D. Per germline, CDR1 MNHEY and CDR2 SVGEGT. CDR3 length: 15 amino acids. Trimming removed 2 bases at V and 6 bases at J, with 13 bases between. CDR3: CASSYGEVTDEKLFF. CDR3 nucleotides: TGTGCCAGCAGTTACGGTGAGGTCACGGATGAAAAACTGTTTTTT.

This clonotype was counted many times. The gene calls are TRBV12-3 or TRBV12-4 and TRBJ2-1; TRBD2 matches at 12 bases. V shed 3 bases and J 5 bases; nucleotides not matched to a gene: 14. The CDR3 has 19 residues. The CDR3: CASSFLVVLGTSGHNEQFF. The DNA for the CDR3 is TGTGCCAGCAGTTTCTTGGTAGTTTTAGGGACTAGCGGGCACAATGAGCAGTTCTTC.

This chain links TRBV11-2 with TRBJ2-2; 11 nucleotides match TRBD1. With 1 base clipped from V and 4 bases from J, the junction kept 2 bases outside the gene matches. The germline gives CDR1 SGHAT, CDR2 FQNNGV. This CDR3 comprises 16 residues. The CDR3 region is CASSLGTGGRTGELFF. CDR3 nucleotide sequence: TGTGCCAGCAGCTTAGGGACAGGGGGCCGCACCGGGGAGCTGTTTTTT. Supplemented by reference TRBV11-2 and TRBJ2-2, the full variable domain reads EAGVAQSPRYKIIEKRQSVAFWCNPISGHATLYWYQQILGQGPKLLIQFQNNGVVDDSQLPKDRFSAERLKGVDSTLKIQPAKLEDSAVYLCASSLGTGGRTGELFFGEGSRLTVL.

The chain carries TRBV6-1 and TRBJ2-1, with TRBD2 matching 9 bases. The CDR3 length is 16 residues. The germline CDR1 and CDR2 sequences are MNHNS and SASEGT. V was pared by 3 bases and J by 1 base, with 4 bases of the junction left unmatched. The CDR3 is CASSEKRGESYNEQFF. The CDR3 coding sequence is TGTGCCAGCAGTGAGAAGCGGGGGGAATCCTACAATGAGCAGTTCTTC.

The CDR3 DNA follows: TGCAGTTGGGTCAGGGGTGGCGGGAATGAGCAGTTCTTC. This encodes CSWVRGGGNEQFF. This chain connects TRBV20-1 to TRBJ2-1; tentative D call: TRBD1 (6 bases). Per germline, CDR1 DFQATT and CDR2 SNEGSKA (reference sequence). CDR3 size: 13 residues. With 8 bases removed from V and 7 bases from J, the gap between germline ends came to 18 bases.

The chain combines TRBV28 with TRBJ1-2; TRBD1 is a possible D gene (6 bases). The CDR3 runs to 13 residues. V was cut by 4 bases and J by 8 bases, with 14 bases left in between. Per the germline V gene, CDR1 is MDHEN and CDR2 is SYDVKM. CDR3 coding DNA: TGTGCCAGCAGTTCGGGGGGGCGCTCGGGCTACACCTTC. As protein: CASSSGGRSGYTF.

V is TRBV25-1 and J is TRBJ1-2; unclear D gene. The germline gives CDR1 MGHDK, CDR2 SYGVNS. The germline V and J ends were trimmed by 4 bases and 4 bases, with 13 bases remaining between them. The CDR3 runs to 14 residues. The CDR3 region has the DNA TGTGCCAGCAGTGCTGGGAAGCGAGGCTATGGCTACACCTTC. Translation gives CASSAGKRGYGYTF.

The chain is built from TRBV2 and TRBJ1-1, with D uncertain. V lost 5 bases, J lost 2 bases, and 12 bases lay in between. Germline-derived CDR1 and CDR2 are SNHLY and FYNNEI. There are 14 residues in the CDR3. CDR3: CASSKVDPNTEAFF. CDR3 bases: TGTGCCAGCAGTAAAGTAGACCCCAACACTGAAGCTTTCTTT.

The sample holds many counts of this clonotype. The chain is built from TRBV7-2 and TRBJ2-7; tentative D call: TRBD1 (6 bases). Trimming removed 5 bases from V and 4 bases from J, with 15 bases in between. The CDR3 consists of 14 residues. CDR1 and CDR2 (germline): SGHTA, FQGNSA. DNA of the CDR3: TGTGCCAGCAGCCCCTGGACAGCTAAGTACGAGCAGTACTTC. Translating gives CASSPWTAKYEQYF.

The chain has TRBV28 and TRBJ1-2; D ambiguous. Trimming took 3 bases from V and 8 from J, leaving 7 bases between them. Germline V lookup: CDR1 MDHEN, CDR2 SYDVKM. The CDR3 sequence is 11 residues long. The CDR3 nucleotides are TGTGCCAGCAGTTTCAGAGACGGCTACACCTTC. This encodes CASSFRDGYTF.

This clonotype was seen only a few times. The chain employs TRBV12-3 or TRBV12-4 and TRBJ1-3; D call uncertain. The CDR3 totals 16 residues. The V end was cut by 6 bases, the J end by 0 bases, with 15 bases between. DNA of the CDR3: TGTGCCAGCAGAAGACACCCTGGGAGCTCTGGAAACACCATATATTTT. It encodes CASRRHPGSSGNTIYF.